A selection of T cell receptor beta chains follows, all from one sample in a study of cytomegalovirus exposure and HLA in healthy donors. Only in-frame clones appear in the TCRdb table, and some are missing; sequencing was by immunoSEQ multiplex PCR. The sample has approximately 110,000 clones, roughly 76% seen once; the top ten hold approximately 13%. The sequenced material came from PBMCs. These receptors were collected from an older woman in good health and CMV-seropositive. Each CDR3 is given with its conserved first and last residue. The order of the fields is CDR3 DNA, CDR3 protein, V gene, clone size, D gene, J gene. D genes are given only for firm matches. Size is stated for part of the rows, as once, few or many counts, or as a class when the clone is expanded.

TGTGCCAGCAGCACCACCGGAGGGGATGAGCGGAACAATCTACGGAGCACAGATACGCAGTATTTT,CASSTTGGDERNNLRSTDTQYF,TRBV9,.,.,TRBJ2-3
TGTGCCAGCAGTCGGTCTCAAATGGGCGAAAAACTGTTTTTT,CASSRSQMGEKLFF,TRBV6-5,.,.,TRBJ1-4
TGTGCCAGCAGTTCCCGAGGCACTGAAGCTTTCTTT,CASSSRGTEAFF,TRBV28,once,.,TRBJ1-1
TGTGCCAGCAGTTTTCCGGGACTGACGGCTTCGCAGTATTTT,CASSFPGLTASQYF,TRBV6-5,.,.,TRBJ2-3
TGTGCCAGCAGCTTAGCCCTCGGGAGCGGGCGAGATGAGCAGTTCTTC,CASSLALGSGRDEQFF,TRBV7-9,.,.,TRBJ2-1
TGCAGCGGGCAAGGGGGCAGGGACACAGATACGCAGTATTTT,CSGQGGRDTDTQYF,TRBV29-1,.,TRBD1,TRBJ2-3
TGTGCCAGCAGCGTCTCTAGTCCACTCGGCGGGGAGCTGTTTTTT,CASSVSSPLGGELFF,TRBV9,.,.,TRBJ2-2
TGTGCCAGCAGCGTGGGATGGGAGTGGACAGGGGTTACTACCGGGGAGCTGTTTTTT,CASSVGWEWTGVTTGELFF,TRBV7-2,.,TRBD1,TRBJ2-2
TGTGCCTCCCTCCCGGGGGAAAAACTGTTTTTT,CASLPGEKLFF,TRBV30,.,.,TRBJ1-4
TGTGCCAGCAGCCAACCGAGCGGGGGGACAGATACGCAGTATTTT,CASSQPSGGTDTQYF,TRBV4-2,.,TRBD2,TRBJ2-3
TGTGCCAGCAGCGATAGCGGAGGCAACTACAATGAGCAGTTCTTC,CASSDSGGNYNEQFF,TRBV9,.,.,TRBJ2-1
TGCGCCAGCAGCTTGGCCGGTAGCGGGGGGGAGACCCAGTACTTC,CASSLAGSGGETQYF,TRBV5-1,.,TRBD2,TRBJ2-5
TGTGCCAGCAGCCCACAGGGTACCGTCGCTGAAGCTTTCTTT,CASSPQGTVAEAFF,TRBV6-6,.,.,TRBJ1-1
TGTGCCAGCAGTTACTCGACAGGGTCGGAGTATGGCTACACCTTC,CASSYSTGSEYGYTF,TRBV6-6,.,TRBD1,TRBJ1-2
TGTGCCAGCAGCTACAACAGGGGTTTGAACACTGAAGCTTTCTTT,CASSYNRGLNTEAFF,TRBV13,.,TRBD1,TRBJ1-1
TGTGCCTGGAGTCGAGGATACGAGCAGTACTTC,CAWSRGYEQYF,TRBV30,.,.,TRBJ2-7
TGTGCCTGCCTGAAGACAGGGGTCACTGAAGCTTTCTTT,CACLKTGVTEAFF,TRBV30,.,TRBD1,TRBJ1-1
TGCAGCGTTGAAGAGACACCACCTAACTATGGCTACACCTTC,CSVEETPPNYGYTF,TRBV29-1,.,.,TRBJ1-2
TGTGCCAGCAGTTCATTCAGGGGTGAGCAGTACTTC,CASSSFRGEQYF,TRBV25-1,few,.,TRBJ2-7
TGTGCCAGCAGCTTTAGTCAGGGGTTAGTTGGCTACACCTTC,CASSFSQGLVGYTF,TRBV7-2,.,.,TRBJ1-2
TGTGCCAGCAGCTTGGGGACAGGGATATCCTACGAGCAGTACTTC,CASSLGTGISYEQYF,TRBV11-1,.,TRBD1,TRBJ2-7
TGTGCCAGCAGCTTGCTGGACAGAGTGGGCGAGCAGTACTTC,CASSLLDRVGEQYF,TRBV5-5,.,.,TRBJ2-7
TGTGCCAGCAGTTCTAGCACAGATACGCAGTATTTT,CASSSSTDTQYF,TRBV6-5,once,.,TRBJ2-3
TGTGCCAGCAGGTCTCTGGGGGGGGAGCAGTACTTC,CASRSLGGEQYF,TRBV7-6,.,TRBD2,TRBJ2-7
TGTGCCAGCAGCTTGGACAGCCACTCTGGAAACACCATATATTTT,CASSLDSHSGNTIYF,TRBV5-4,few,.,TRBJ1-3
TGCGCCAGCAGCCAAGATAAGAGCTCCTATAATTCACCCCTCCACTTT,CASSQDKSSYNSPLHF,TRBV4-1,.,.,TRBJ1-6
TGTGCCAGCTCCCCGACAGGGCCAGATACGCAGTATTTT,CASSPTGPDTQYF,TRBV18,once,TRBD1,TRBJ2-3
TGTGCCAGCAGCTTGCAATTCGGGACTAGCGGGAGTGAATCGGGAGAGACCCAGTACTTC,CASSLQFGTSGSESGETQYF,TRBV12-1,once,.,TRBJ2-5
TGCGCCAGCAGCTCAGGGGGCGCCACCTATGGCTACACCTTC,CASSSGGATYGYTF,TRBV5-1,.,TRBD1,TRBJ1-2
TGTGCCAGCAGCGTACAAGAGGCGGGTAATGAAAAACTGTTTTTT,CASSVQEAGNEKLFF,TRBV7-9,few,.,TRBJ1-4
TGTGCCAGCAGCCTTTTCGGACAGGGGGAGCAGTTCTTC,CASSLFGQGEQFF,TRBV14,.,TRBD1,TRBJ2-1
TGTGCTAGTGGTTTGCTACGGACAGGGTTTAACTCTGGAAACACCATATATTTT,CASGLLRTGFNSGNTIYF,TRBV12-5,.,TRBD1,TRBJ1-3
TGTGCCACCGCGGCGGGACAGGACTCACCCCTCCACTTT,CATAAGQDSPLHF,TRBV19,.,TRBD1,TRBJ1-6
TGCGCCAGCAGTGAGGGAGGGGGCCCCCGAGGGAACACTGAAGCTTTCTTT,CASSEGGGPRGNTEAFF,TRBV10-1,.,TRBD1,TRBJ1-1
TGTGCCAGCAGTAAGGACAGAGAAAAACTGTTTTTT,CASSKDREKLFF,TRBV2,.,.,TRBJ1-4
TGTGCCAGCACCTCCTACGAGGGGCAGTACTTC,CASTSYEGQYF,TRBV6-6,.,.,TRBJ2-7
TGTGCCAGCAGCCGCGGGGCTAGCGGACTATACGAGCAGTACTTC,CASSRGASGLYEQYF,TRBV11-2,.,TRBD2,TRBJ2-7
TGTGCCAGCAGCTTGGACGGGGGGGGTTACAATGAGCAGTTCTTC,CASSLDGGGYNEQFF,TRBV5-4,.,TRBD2,TRBJ2-1
TGCGCCAGCAGCTTGGGGACACCTGGAAACACCATATATTTT,CASSLGTPGNTIYF,TRBV5-1,.,.,TRBJ1-3
TGTGCCAGCAGCACCAGGGCAGGGGGTGGTGGCTACACCTTC,CASSTRAGGGGYTF,TRBV9,.,TRBD1,TRBJ1-2
TGTGCCAGTAGTAAGACACCAACTGAAGCTTTCTTT,CASSKTPTEAFF,TRBV19,few,.,TRBJ1-1
TGTGCCACCAGCAATAGGGGGCAGGGGGGCGGCTATGGCTACACCTTC,CATSNRGQGGGYGYTF,TRBV15,.,TRBD1,TRBJ1-2
TGTGCCAGCAGCCCGATGTTCGACAGGGGCCCAGAAAACTCCTACGAGCAGTACTTC,CASSPMFDRGPENSYEQYF,TRBV14,.,TRBD1,TRBJ2-7
TGTGCCAGCTCCCCTAGTATTGCGAATGGCTACACCTTC,CASSPSIANGYTF,TRBV18,.,.,TRBJ1-2
TGTGCCAGCAGCGTAGAGGGGGAAGCTGAAGCTTTCTTT,CASSVEGEAEAFF,TRBV9,.,.,TRBJ1-1
TGTGCCAGCAGCCAAGGGACTAGCGGATGGGAGCAGTACTTC,CASSQGTSGWEQYF,TRBV5-5,.,TRBD2,TRBJ2-7
TGTGCCATCAGTAGCCCTTCCTACAATGAGCAGTTCTTC,CAISSPSYNEQFF,TRBV10-3,.,.,TRBJ2-1
TGTGCCAGCAGTTCGGTTCCGAACACTGAAGCTTTCTTT,CASSSVPNTEAFF,TRBV25-1,.,.,TRBJ1-1
TGTGCCTGGAGTGCCACCGGGACTAGATTGGCGGAAGAGACCCAGTACTTC,CAWSATGTRLAEETQYF,TRBV30,.,TRBD2,TRBJ2-5
TGTGCCAGCAGCTTAGGACAAAACTCCTACGAGCAGTACTTC,CASSLGQNSYEQYF,TRBV5-6,.,.,TRBJ2-7
TGTGCCAGCAGCTTAGTACAGGCTAACTATGGCTACACCTTC,CASSLVQANYGYTF,TRBV7-2,.,.,TRBJ1-2
TGTGCCAGAGACGGGAATGGCGGGGAGCTGTTTTTT,CARDGNGGELFF,TRBV7-9,.,.,TRBJ2-2
TGCGCCAGCAGCTCCCTTATGGGGGGTGGTACTGAAGCTTTCTTT,CASSSLMGGGTEAFF,TRBV5-1,.,.,TRBJ1-1
TGTGCCTGGAGTGTACAGTTCGCCAACGTCCTGACTTTC,CAWSVQFANVLTF,TRBV30,.,.,TRBJ2-6
TGTGCCAGCAGCCAAGTTTTTGGGAGCACTGAAGCTTTCTTT,CASSQVFGSTEAFF,TRBV14,.,.,TRBJ1-1
TGCGCCAGCAGTCCCGGACAGGGCGATCAGCCCCAGCATTTT,CASSPGQGDQPQHF,TRBV5-1,once,TRBD1,TRBJ1-5